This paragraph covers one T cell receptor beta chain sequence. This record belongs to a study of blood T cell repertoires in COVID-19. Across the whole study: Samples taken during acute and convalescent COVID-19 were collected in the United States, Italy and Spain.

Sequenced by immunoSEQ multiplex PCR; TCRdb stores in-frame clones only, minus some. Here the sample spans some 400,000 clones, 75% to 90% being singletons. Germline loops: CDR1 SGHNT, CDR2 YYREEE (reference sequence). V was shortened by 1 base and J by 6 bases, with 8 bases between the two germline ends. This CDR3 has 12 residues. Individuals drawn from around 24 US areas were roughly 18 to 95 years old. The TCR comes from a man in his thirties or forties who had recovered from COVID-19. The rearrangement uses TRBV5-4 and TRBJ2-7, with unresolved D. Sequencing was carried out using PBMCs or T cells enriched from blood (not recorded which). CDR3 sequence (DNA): TGTGCCAGCAGCTTGCTGACTGCCGAGCAGTACTTC. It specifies CASSLLTAEQYF.